Shown below are 29 T cell receptor beta chains from a single sample sequenced in a study of T cells after yellow fever vaccination. TCRdb redid the calling of the 5' RACE reads with MiXCR, one entry per CDR3 protein. The table lists 85,000 to 100,000 distinct CDR3 sequences, 5.8% of them singletons. Material: CD8+ T cells sorted from PBMCs, obtained 10 days after the yellow fever booster vaccination. Receptor source: a man between 18 and 29 years old who received the YFV17D yellow fever vaccine.

This sequence joins TRBV7-9 and TRBJ2-3; D possibly corresponds to TRBD2 (5 bases). The CDR3 consists of 11 residues. Trimming shortened V by 11 bases and J by 13 bases, and 19 bases separated the two germline ends. Germline V gene data show CDR1 as SEHNR and CDR2 as FQNEAQ (reference sequence). CDR3 loop: CASRRGSREYF. The CDR3, as DNA: TGTGCCTCCAGGCGAGGGTCGAGGGAGTATTTT.

This clonotype was seen a handful of times. This chain uses TRBV12-3 or TRBV12-4 with TRBJ1-2; a possible D gene is TRBD1 (6 bases). The V gene lost 3 bases and the J gene lost 3 bases, with 14 bases spanning the gap. CDR3 length: 15 residues. The CDR3 DNA reads as TGTGCCAGCAGTTTTATCTCGGACAGACACTATGGCTACACCTTC. Translating it yields CASSFISDRHYGYTF.

This clonotype was seen many times. J is TRBJ2-3 and V is TRBV4-1; D uncertain. CDR3 length equals 14 residues. The germline CDR1 and CDR2 sequences are MGHRA and YSYEKL. With 1 base removed from V and 3 bases from J, the gap between germline ends came to 8 bases. The CDR3 sequence: CASSQGVETDTQYF. CDR3 coding DNA: TGCGCCAGCAGCCAAGGGGTCGAGACAGATACGCAGTATTTT.

The rearrangement uses TRBV6-1 and TRBJ2-7; D unclear. The germline V gene encodes CDR1 MNHNS and CDR2 SASEGT. V was clipped by 3 bases and J by 2 bases, with 8 bases between them. The CDR3 runs to 13 residues. The CDR3 loop is CASSEYWAYEQYV. As DNA, the CDR3 is TGTGCCAGCAGTGAGTACTGGGCCTACGAGCAGTACGTC.

Ten or more counts support this clonotype. J is TRBJ1-1 and V is TRBV4-3; a weak D match, TRBD1 (5 bases). Trimming removed 0 bases at V and 2 bases at J, with 16 bases between. CDR3 length: 17 residues. CDR1 is LGHNA, CDR2 YSLEER, per germline. CDR3 sequence (DNA): TGCGCCAGCAGCCAAGAAGGCTTTGGAGGGGATAACACTGAAGCTTTCTTT. Its translation: CASSQEGFGGDNTEAFF.

This clonotype has just a few counts. The chain employs TRBV7-2 and TRBJ2-5; weak D call: TRBD2 (6 bases). V gave up 6 bases and J gave up 5 bases, with 16 bases separating them. Germline V gene sequence: CDR1 SGHTA, CDR2 FQGNSA. The CDR3 extends over 14 amino acids. CDR3 sequence reads: CASSSSGGWETQYF. CDR3 DNA sequence: TGTGCCAGCAGTTCATCCGGGGGATGGGAGACCCAGTACTTC.

The chain joins TRBV12-3 or TRBV12-4 to TRBJ2-7; D is ambiguous. The CDR3 loop spans 13 amino acids. V was clipped by 1 base and J by 3 bases, with 7 bases between them. CDR3 DNA sequence: TGTGCCAGCAGTTTAGGGGCGCGCTACGAGCAGTACGTC. The encoded protein is CASSLGARYEQYV.

This clonotype has at least ten counts. V gene TRBV15 combines with J gene TRBJ2-7; a possible D gene is TRBD2 (5 bases). This CDR3 is 13 amino acids long. Trimming shortened V by 0 bases and J by 4 bases, and 7 bases separated the two germline ends. Germline-derived CDR1 and CDR2 are LNHNV and YYDKDF (reference sequence). The chain's CDR3 is CATSRDPGYEQYV. CDR3 coding DNA: TGTGCCACCAGCAGAGACCCGGGGTACGAGCAGTACGTC.

The sample holds many counts of this clonotype. The genes are TRBV12-3 or TRBV12-4 and TRBJ2-7; either TRBD1 or TRBD2 may supply D (5 bases each). The V end was cut by 4 bases, the J end by 3 bases, with 13 bases between. The CDR3 loop spans 14 amino acids. The CDR3 DNA sequence: TGTGCCAGCAGTTCAGGGACCGGGTTCTACGAGCAGTACTTC. The encoded protein is CASSSGTGFYEQYF.

This clonotype was seen a handful of times. CDR3 loop: CSATRRLGNSPLHF. The DNA of the CDR3 is TGCAGTGCCACACGGCGACTTGGTAATTCACCCCTCCACTTT. This chain links TRBV20-1 with TRBJ1-6, with no clear D. The germline V and J ends were trimmed by 6 bases and 6 bases, with 15 bases remaining between them. In germline, CDR1 is DFQATT, CDR2 SNEGSKA (reference sequence). The CDR3 is 14 residues long.

The chain combines TRBV7-2 with TRBJ1-1, with 11 bases aligning to TRBD1. The V gene end was trimmed by 4 bases and the J gene end by 3 bases; junction bases not matched to a gene: 19. The CDR3 has 20 residues. CDR1 is SGHTA, CDR2 FQGNSA, per germline. The CDR3 loop reads CASSSRDRGVIISSDTEAFF. The CDR3 DNA is TGTGCCAGCAGCTCGAGGGACAGGGGGGTCATCATTAGTTCGGACACTGAAGCTTTCTTT.

The chain has TRBV12-3 or TRBV12-4 and TRBJ2-5, with D unclear. V was cut by 4 bases and J by 5 bases, with 17 bases left in between. The CDR3 sequence is 15 residues long. The DNA of the CDR3 is TGTGCCAGCAGTTCCCCGGTTGACCCTGCGGAGACCCAGTACTTC. Its translation is CASSSPVDPAETQYF.

CDR3 region: CASRQTPGPEDEQYF. The CDR3 DNA reads TGTGCCAGCAGACAGACTCCGGGACCCGAGGACGAGCAGTACTTC. This rearrangement joins TRBV27 to TRBJ2-7; the D gene could be TRBD1 or TRBD2 (5 bases each). Germline lookup yields CDR1 MNHEY and CDR2 SMNVEV (reference sequence). CDR3 length: 15 residues. With 6 bases removed from V and 5 bases from J, the gap between germline ends came to 20 bases.

This clonotype was picked up a small number of times. V usage is TRBV4-2 and J usage is TRBJ1-6; D may be TRBD1 (5 bases). The V and J ends lost 4 bases and 4 bases respectively, with 11 bases between them. This CDR3 spans 15 amino acids. Looked up from germline, CDR1 is LGHNA and CDR2 is YNFKEQ. The CDR3 loop reads CASSPRGEYNSPLHF. The CDR3 coding sequence is TGTGCCAGCAGCCCCCGAGGGGAGTATAATTCACCCCTCCACTTT.

V and J are TRBV5-1 and TRBJ1-2, with D tentatively TRBD1 (5 bases). The germline V gene encodes CDR1 SGHRS and CDR2 YFSETQ. V was shortened by 7 bases and J by 3 bases, with 13 bases between the two germline ends. This CDR3 is 13 amino acids long. The CDR3 sequence is CASGREEDYGYTF. CDR3 DNA: TGCGCCAGCGGCAGGGAGGAGGACTATGGCTACACCTTC.

Only a few counts were recorded for this clonotype. The rearrangement links TRBV7-9 to TRBJ2-7; 7 bases fit TRBD1. V dropped 5 bases and J dropped 7; count of bases not matched to a gene: 14. The CDR3 runs to 15 residues. The germline CDR1 and CDR2 sequences are SEHNR and FQNEAQ (reference sequence). This CDR3 is CASSHERTGPREQYF. DNA for the CDR3: TGTGCCAGCAGCCATGAACGGACAGGACCGCGGGAGCAGTACTTC.

J is TRBJ1-5 and V is TRBV7-9, with unresolved D. V lost 1 base and J 7 bases, leaving 8 bases between the germline ends. Germline V gives CDR1 SEHNR, CDR2 FQNEAQ (reference sequence). This CDR3 is built from 13 residues. The CDR3 DNA sequence: TGTGCCAGCAGCTTAGGTCCGGTCCAGCCCCAGCATTTT. Translating gives CASSLGPVQPQHF. The full variable domain, completed using reference TRBV7-9 and TRBJ1-5, is DTGVSQNPRHKITKRGQNVTFRCDPISEHNRLYWYRQTLGQGPEFLTYFQNEAQLEKSRLLSDRFSAERPKGSFSTLEIQRTEQGDSAMYLCASSLGPVQPQHFGDGTRLSIL.

There are many counts of this clonotype. This chain links TRBV9 with TRBJ2-7; tentative D call: TRBD2 (6 bases). There are 15 residues in the CDR3. CDR1 SGDLS and CDR2 YYNGEE come from the germline V gene. V lost 4 bases, J lost 3 bases, and 17 bases lay in between. The DNA for the CDR3 is TGTGCCAGCAGCCCCTGGGCCCTGGGGGGCTACGAGCAGTACTTC. Translating gives CASSPWALGGYEQYF.

This clonotype was observed many times. The rearrangement uses TRBV5-6 and TRBJ2-7, with unresolved D. The CDR3 consists of 13 residues. Germline CDR1 reads SGHDT; CDR2 reads YYEEEE. The germline V and J ends were trimmed by 4 bases and 3 bases, with 11 bases remaining between them. The CDR3 DNA reads as TGTGCCAGCAGCCGGAGTTCCCACTACGAGCAGTACTTC. It codes for CASSRSSHYEQYF.

The CDR3, as DNA: TGCAGCGTTGTGTCGGCGGCCAGCCTCTATGGCTACACCTTC. Protein sequence: CSVVSAASLYGYTF. This sequence joins TRBV29-1 and TRBJ1-2, with D uncertain. CDR3 length equals 14 residues. V lost 4 bases, J lost 4 bases, and 16 bases lay in between. Germline V gene data show CDR1 as SQVTM and CDR2 as ANQGSEA.

The V call is TRBV6-5, the J call TRBJ1-1, with D hard to call. V lost 0 bases, J lost 0 bases, and 11 bases lay in between. CDR3 size: 16 residues. Germline values: CDR1 MNHEY, CDR2 SVGAGI. CDR3: CASSYSFDTLNTEAFF. The DNA of the CDR3 is TGTGCCAGCAGTTACTCGTTCGACACTTTGAACACTGAAGCTTTCTTT.

At least ten counts were recorded for this clonotype. The chain uses TRBV6-2 or TRBV6-3 and TRBJ2-1; the match to TRBD2 covers 7 bases. Trimming removed 2 bases from V and 7 bases from J; junction bases left unmatched: 5. The CDR3 is 14 amino acids. CDR1 MNHEY and CDR2 SVGEGT come from the germline V gene. In nucleotides, the CDR3 is TGTGCCAGCAGTTACGATCAGGGAGGGAATGAGCAGTTCTTC. It translates to CASSYDQGGNEQFF.

The rearrangement joins TRBV20-1 to TRBJ1-2, with 9 bases identical to TRBD1. Germline V lookup: CDR1 DFQATT, CDR2 SNEGSKA (reference sequence). The V segment lost 0 bases and the J segment 5 bases; nucleotides outside the gene matches: 4. The CDR3 consists of 14 residues. The CDR3 nucleotides are TGCAGTGCTAGAGATCCGGGGACAGGGTATGGCTACACCTTC. As protein: CSARDPGTGYGYTF.

The V and J genes are TRBV6-5 and TRBJ2-7; D perhaps matches TRBD1 (6 bases). This CDR3 is built from 15 residues. V was pared by 1 base and J by 0 bases, with 10 bases between. Germline assignment: CDR1 MNHEY and CDR2 SVGAGI. The CDR3 coding sequence is TGTGCCAGCAGTTACTTTACAGGGAGCTCCTACGAGCAGTACTTC. Amino acids: CASSYFTGSSYEQYF.

The chain recombines TRBV7-6 with TRBJ2-2, with no clear D. V lost 2 bases and J 2 bases, leaving 6 bases between the germline ends. Germline V gene sequence: CDR1 SGHVS, CDR2 FNYEAQ. The CDR3 contains 14 residues. The CDR3 DNA reads as TGTGCCAGCAGCTTAATTGCTAACACCGGGGAGCTGTTTTTT. Translated, it gives CASSLIANTGELFF.

This clonotype was found a few times. The rearrangement joins TRBV15 to TRBJ1-4; D unclear. The germline V gene has CDR1 LNHNV and CDR2 YYDKDF (reference sequence). The V gene lost 0 bases and the J gene lost 8 bases, with 10 bases spanning the gap. This CDR3 is built from 14 residues. The CDR3 DNA follows: TGTGCCACCAGCAGAGATCGCCGAGGGGAAAAACTGTTTTTT. Encoded protein: CATSRDRRGEKLFF.

This clonotype occurred many times. J is TRBJ2-5 and V is TRBV3-1; 7 bases map to TRBD2. V lost 1 base, J lost 2 bases, and 4 bases stayed unmatched. CDR1 is LGHDT and CDR2 is YNNKEL in the germline V gene (reference sequence). CDR3 length: 15 amino acids. Here the CDR3 DNA reads TGTGCCAGCAGCCAAGCGGGGGGTGGTCAAGAGACCCAGTACTTC. It specifies CASSQAGGGQETQYF.

In its sample, this clonotype was seen a few times. The chain employs TRBV27 and TRBJ2-1; D call uncertain. The CDR3 runs 14 residues. Deletions cut 1 base from V and 5 bases from J, with 9 bases between. CDR1 and CDR2 from the germline V gene are MNHEY and SMNVEV (reference sequence). CDR3 coding DNA: TGTGCCAGCAGTTTATTTTACAATGACAATGAGCAGTTCTTC. Translating it yields CASSLFYNDNEQFF.

This clonotype was seen more than once but under ten times. The chain uses TRBV5-4 and TRBJ2-5; D may match TRBD1 or TRBD2 (5 bases each). With 0 bases removed from V and 5 bases from J, the gap between germline ends came to 11 bases. This CDR3 spans 14 amino acids. Germline CDR1 reads SGHNT; CDR2 reads YYREEE (reference sequence). CDR3 residues: CASSLELRDETQYF. In DNA form, the CDR3 reads TGTGCCAGCAGCTTGGAATTGAGGGACGAGACCCAGTACTTC. Drawing the rest from reference TRBV5-4 and TRBJ2-5, the complete variable domain is ETGVTQSPTHLIKTRGQQVTLRCSSQSGHNTVSWYQQALGQGPQFIFQYYREEENGRGNFPPRFSGLQFPNYSSELNVNALELDDSALYLCASSLELRDETQYFGPGTRLLVL.